The next 26 T cell receptor beta chains were all read from a single sample in a study of blood T cell repertoires in COVID-19 (dated by TCRdb to about 2020). Library prep was done by the immunoSEQ multiplex PCR assay. Imported from immuneACCESS, the table was reduced by TCRdb to in-frame sequences with V and J called. These copies leave out some clones; in studies compared against another copy, an unresolved V gene accounts for under half, and the cause of the remainder is not known. The sample table contains 200,000 to 300,000 clones; only one count was recorded for about 80% of them. The ten largest clonotypes hold about 9% of the sample. Sequencing was done on a sample of peripheral blood. The source of these receptors is an elderly man with acute or convalescent COVID-19.

The V and J genes are TRBV5-1 and TRBJ2-7; D is possibly TRBD2 (5 bases). The CDR3 has 15 amino acids. With 2 bases removed from V and 1 base from J, the gap between germline ends came to 13 bases. In germline, CDR1 is SGHRS, CDR2 YFSETQ. CDR3 sequence reads: CASSFTRGLSYEQYF. The CDR3 DNA follows: TGCGCCAGCAGCTTCACTAGAGGTTTATCCTACGAGCAGTACTTC.

The chain links TRBV6-1 to TRBJ2-1, with D possibly matching TRBD1 (5 bases). The CDR3 spans 15 residues. V lost 0 bases, J lost 11 bases, and 17 bases lay in between. Germline V gives CDR1 MNHNS, CDR2 SASEGT. The chain's CDR3 is CASSEAWGVGYKQFF. CDR3 bases: TGTGCCAGCAGTGAAGCGTGGGGCGTTGGGTACAAGCAGTTCTTC.

V and J are TRBV30 and TRBJ1-1; 7 nucleotides match TRBD1. CDR1 is GTSNPN, CDR2 SVGIG, per germline (reference sequence). This CDR3 has 13 residues. V was clipped by 3 bases and J by 3 bases; unmatched bases: 4. CDR3 coding DNA: TGTGCCTGGAGCCGACAGGGATACACTGAAGCTTTCTTT. This sequence encodes CAWSRQGYTEAFF.

This chain uses TRBV12-3 or TRBV12-4 with TRBJ2-1; D perhaps matches TRBD2 (6 bases). This CDR3 has 13 amino acids. V was shortened by 3 bases and J by 4 bases, with 7 bases between the two germline ends. CDR3 bases: TGTGCCAGCAGTTTCGGGGGTTACAATGAGCAGTTCTTC. This codes for CASSFGGYNEQFF.

The genes are TRBV3-1 (or the pseudogene TRBV3-2) and TRBJ2-1, with 7 bases that match TRBD1. The CDR3 is 14 amino acids. Germline V gives CDR1 LGHDT, CDR2 YNNKEL (reference sequence). V gave up 0 bases and J gave up 7 bases; unmatched junction bases: 3. The CDR3 is CASSQEARGNEQFF. Here the CDR3 DNA reads TGTGCCAGCAGCCAAGAAGCCAGGGGGAATGAGCAGTTCTTC.

The rearrangement joins TRBV4-1 to TRBJ1-4; 7 nucleotides match TRBD1. V shed 4 bases, J shed 4 bases, and the junction held 9 bases outside the gene matches. This CDR3 contains 16 residues. Germline CDR1 is MGHRA and CDR2 is YSYEKL. CDR3 bases: TGCGCCAGCAGCCCTCATCGCGGGACAGATAATGAAAAACTGTTTTTT. Translated, it gives CASSPHRGTDNEKLFF.

The V gene is TRBV18, the J gene TRBJ1-1; D is undetermined. Between the trimmed V and J ends, which lost 3 bases and 0 bases, there was a span of 8 bases. This CDR3 spans 14 amino acids. The V gene's germline CDR1 is KGHSH and CDR2 LQKENI. As DNA, the CDR3 is TGTGCCAGCTCACCTAACAGTATGAACACTGAAGCTTTCTTT. Encoded protein: CASSPNSMNTEAFF.

In DNA form, the CDR3 reads TGTGCCACCAGTGACCCTAAACGAGACAGTTACACCGGGGAGCTGTTTTTT. This codes for CATSDPKRDSYTGELFF. The chain couples TRBV24-1 to TRBJ2-2; tentatively, D is TRBD1 (5 bases). Trimming shortened V by 4 bases and J by 3 bases, and 17 bases separated the two germline ends. From germline, CDR1 is KGHDR and CDR2 SFDVKD. The CDR3 is 17 amino acids.

The rearrangement uses TRBV5-1 and TRBJ2-7; perhaps TRBD1 as D (6 bases). V dropped 1 base and J dropped 4 bases, with 9 bases sitting between them. CDR3 length: 13 residues. CDR1 and CDR2 from the germline V gene are SGHRS and YFSETQ. The CDR3 region has the DNA TGCGCCAGCAGCTTGCAGGGACAATACGAGCAGTACTTC. Protein: CASSLQGQYEQYF.

This chain connects TRBV7-8 to TRBJ2-3; maybe TRBD2 (5 bases). The CDR3 loop spans 14 amino acids. The V gene lost 1 base and the J gene lost 9 bases, with 14 bases spanning the gap. The V gene's germline CDR1 is SGHVS and CDR2 FQNEAQ. This CDR3 reads CASSLGDTRGTQYF. The CDR3 bases are TGTGCCAGCAGCTTAGGAGACACCCGCGGGACGCAGTATTTT.

The J gene is TRBJ1-3, the V gene TRBV27, with D unclear. The V end lost 8 bases, the J end lost 0 bases, and 14 bases lay between the germline ends. The CDR3 loop spans 15 amino acids. Germline V gene sequence: CDR1 MNHEY, CDR2 SMNVEV (reference sequence). The CDR3 DNA is TGTGCCAGCTCGAGGAGAGCGGGCTCTGGAAACACCATATATTTT. Translation: CASSRRAGSGNTIYF.

The chain employs TRBV2 and TRBJ1-3; 9 bases match TRBD1. The CDR3 has 15 residues. The V segment lost 6 bases and the J segment 3 bases; nucleotides outside the gene matches: 6. The V gene's germline CDR1 is SNHLY and CDR2 FYNNEI. The CDR3 DNA reads TGTGCCAGCAGCGCCCTGACAGGGGGTGGAAACACCATATATTTT. Translating gives CASSALTGGGNTIYF.

The chain couples TRBV6-1 to TRBJ2-2; 8 bases fit TRBD1. The V and J ends lost 5 bases and 1 base, in that order; junction bases with no gene match: 3. CDR3 length equals 15 residues. Germline V lookup: CDR1 MNHNS, CDR2 SASEGT. Written as DNA, the CDR3 is TGTGCCAGCAGTTTAGGGACAGGGAACACCGGGGAGCTGTTTTTT. Its translation: CASSLGTGNTGELFF.

The chain joins TRBV25-1 to TRBJ2-1; 7 bases align to TRBD1. J lost 9 bases, V lost 0 bases, and 14 bases had no gene match. The CDR3 is 17 residues long. Germline V gene data show CDR1 as MGHDK and CDR2 as SYGVNS. This CDR3 reads CASSEYKGTTGQGEQFF. CDR3 bases: TGTGCCAGCAGTGAATACAAGGGGACGACAGGGCAGGGTGAGCAGTTCTTC.

The chain recombines TRBV18 with TRBJ2-1; 11 bases line up with TRBD1. The trim removed 6 bases at V and 12 bases at J, leaving 19 bases unmatched. Germline CDR1 KGHSH, CDR2 LQKENI. The CDR3 contains 17 residues. CDR3 coding DNA: TGTGCCAGCTCCACCAACGGACCCGGACAGGGGGCAAGGGTGCAGTTCTTC. It codes for CASSTNGPGQGARVQFF.

V usage is TRBV3-1 (or the pseudogene TRBV3-2) and J usage is TRBJ1-6, with 7 bases that match TRBD1. The V gene's germline CDR1 is LGHDT and CDR2 YNNKEL (reference sequence). The CDR3 length is 16 residues. The junction had 12 bases not matched to a gene; V was cut back by 4 bases and J by 9 bases. CDR3 sequence: CASSPVGQATGSPLHF. Written as DNA, the CDR3 is TGTGCCAGCAGCCCTGTAGGACAGGCTACGGGTTCACCCCTCCACTTT.

J is TRBJ1-2 and V is TRBV6-6; D uncertain. The CDR3 contains 13 residues. The V gene's germline CDR1 is MNHNY and CDR2 SVGAGI (reference sequence). Trimming removed 6 bases from V and 2 bases from J, with 10 bases in between. Here the CDR3 reads CASSLQSNYGYTF. The CDR3 DNA sequence: TGTGCCAGCAGCCTTCAGTCCAACTATGGCTACACCTTC.

The V gene is TRBV2, the J gene TRBJ1-2; D unresolved. Trimming left V 0 bases short and J 3 bases short, with 8 bases between. Germline CDR1 reads SNHLY; CDR2 reads FYNNEI. The CDR3 contains 14 residues. The CDR3 sequence: CASSEARGHYGYTF. The CDR3 coding sequence is TGTGCCAGCAGTGAAGCGCGCGGGCACTATGGCTACACCTTC.

The chain joins TRBV19 to TRBJ1-4; 9 bases agree with TRBD1. The V and J ends lost 5 bases and 0 bases, in that order; junction bases with no gene match: 4. The germline V gene has CDR1 LNHDA and CDR2 SQIVND (reference sequence). CDR3 length: 16 amino acids. The CDR3 DNA is TGTGCCAGTAGTTTGGGACAGGGAACAACTAATGAAAAACTGTTTTTT. Translating it yields CASSLGQGTTNEKLFF.

The chain recombines TRBV27 with TRBJ1-2; TRBD1 matches at 9 bases. Germline lookup yields CDR1 MNHEY and CDR2 SMNVEV (reference sequence). V lost 6 bases, J lost 8 bases, and 10 bases stayed unmatched. The CDR3 runs to 14 residues. The CDR3 DNA reads TGTGCCAGCAGGAGCCGGGACAGGGTCTACGGCTACACCTTC. As protein: CASRSRDRVYGYTF.

The rearrangement links TRBV5-1 to TRBJ1-4; TRBD1 agrees at 7 bases. The V segment lost 5 bases and the J segment 5 bases; nucleotides outside the gene matches: 12. From germline, CDR1 is SGHRS and CDR2 YFSETQ. The CDR3 length is 16 residues. The CDR3 region is CASSFGAGTENEKLFF. CDR3 in DNA: TGCGCCAGCAGTTTCGGAGCCGGGACAGAGAATGAAAAACTGTTTTTT.

The chain combines TRBV24-1 with TRBJ2-3, with D possibly being TRBD2 (5 bases). V was cut by 2 bases and J by 3 bases, with 11 bases left in between. CDR1 and CDR2 (germline): KGHDR, SFDVKD. CDR3 length: 15 amino acids. The CDR3 DNA follows: TGTGCCACCAGTGATTCGAGAGGGTTTACAGATACGCAGTATTTT. This translates into CATSDSRGFTDTQYF.

The CDR3 DNA reads TGTGCCACCAGTGAGGGAGGGGTAGATACGCAGTATTTT. Protein: CATSEGGVDTQYF. The V call is TRBV24-1, the J call TRBJ2-3; 7 nucleotides match TRBD2. Germline V gene data show CDR1 as KGHDR and CDR2 as SFDVKD. The CDR3 length is 13 residues. Trimming took 4 bases from V and 5 from J; bases not matched to a gene: 2.

The J gene is TRBJ2-1, the V gene TRBV2; TRBD1 agrees at 9 bases. The CDR3 runs to 16 residues. The germline CDR1 and CDR2 sequences are SNHLY and FYNNEI. V lost 1 base and J lost 8; bases outside the gene matches: 9. The CDR3 reads CASSEGGQGGSDEQFF. The CDR3 nucleotides read TGTGCCAGCAGTGAAGGGGGACAGGGAGGGAGCGATGAGCAGTTCTTC. The full variable domain, rest sourced from reference TRBV2 and TRBJ2-1, is EPEVTQTPSHQVTQMGQEVILRCVPISNHLYFYWYRQILGQKVEFLVSFYNNEISEKSEIFDDQFSVERPDGSNFTLKIRSTKLEDSAMYFCASSEGGQGGSDEQFFGPGTRLTVL.

The rearrangement uses TRBV18 and TRBJ2-3; perhaps TRBD2 as D (6 bases). CDR3 length: 14 amino acids. V gave up 3 bases and J gave up 4 bases, with 11 bases separating them. CDR1 is KGHSH, CDR2 LQKENI, per germline. The CDR3, as DNA: TGTGCCAGCTCACCGGCGACGGGAGCAGATACGCAGTATTTT. Residues: CASSPATGADTQYF.

The gene calls are TRBV11-2 and TRBJ2-7, with 7 bases that match TRBD1. The V gene's germline CDR1 is SGHAT and CDR2 FQNNGV. J was trimmed by 1 base and V by 4 bases; bases with no gene match: 4. This CDR3 spans 14 amino acids. CDR3 loop: CASSSRDSSYEQYF. The CDR3 DNA reads as TGTGCCAGCAGCTCCCGGGACAGTTCCTACGAGCAGTACTTC.